This TCR beta chain was sequenced for a study of T cells in Graves' hyperthyroidism and ophthalmopathy. Whole-study findings and limits: Ophthalmopathy onset followed model prediction by a median roughly six months.

The CDR3 length is 12 residues. Between the trimmed V and J ends, which lost 0 bases and 4 bases, there was a span of 6 bases. CDR1 and CDR2 from the germline V gene are GTSNPN and SVGIG (reference sequence). Only a few counts were recorded for this clonotype. The antigen remains unidentified. The CDR3 regions of TCR beta were amplified from RNA transcripts. Carried out on the TCR CDR3, a first-round RT-PCR used the HTBI primer set. TCRdb redid the calling of the multiplex PCR reads with MiXCR, one entry per CDR3 protein. The sample lists more than 300,000 distinct CDR3 sequences; roughly 13% were seen once. Graves' hyperthyroidism was deemed stable given no ophthalmopathy progression within 18 months.

The clonotype originates from a woman in her thirties with Graves' hyperthyroidism. This chain links TRBV30 with TRBJ1-2, with a weak D call TRBD1 (5 bases). The specimen was blood. The CDR3, as DNA: TGTGCCTGGAGTGTTGGGGGCTATGGCTACACCTTC. Amino acids: CAWSVGGYGYTF.